Listed here is a single T cell receptor (beta chain). Its antigen is currently not known. No base-level quality is on record; no much larger clone is a single base apart. Taken from the germline V gene, the CDR1 and CDR2 loops are KGHDR and SFDVKD. Counted from cysteine to phenylalanine, this CDR3 has 15 amino acids. Left in the record is the CDR3 DNA by itself, 45 bases read in frame from the first base. The germline ends are 12 bases apart after V is trimmed by 3 bases and J by 4 bases. The CDR3 regions of human TCRbeta chains were analyzed by immunosequencing. On the study's bioinformatics: Repertoire TCRs were matched against a reference library of SARS-CoV-2-specific TCRs generated with the MIRA antigen-specificity platform. Breadth meant the fraction of unique TCRs that were SARS-CoV-2-associated, whereas depth meant the fraction of total T cells that were SARS-CoV-2-associated. Using the MIRA data, every spike-specific TCR was mapped to the spike region that the TCR reacted to and assigned to either a CD4 or a CD8 class. Log10-transformed breadth and depth values were compared by one-way ANOVA with Sidak's multiple comparisons tests. TCRdb holds this immuneACCESS table with in-frame rearrangements only. Some clones are missing; in checked studies, unresolved V genes explain under half, and the rest has no known cause. The DNA gave D and trimming, while V, J and clone size come from that table. Present in this sample are 120,000 or so clones, approximately 89% of which were seen just once. Roughly 5% of the sample lies in the top ten.

The time point label, as the study defines it: baseline before first vaccination. The vaccinee samples were drawn from two UK trials, COV001 and COV002, one of which was a single-blind randomized controlled phase 2/3 trial testing AZD1222 (ChAdOx1 nCoV-19) in healthy adults. For TCRbeta chain sequencing, PBMC samples were collected from trial participants at day 0 and at day 28 after the second dose. This sample is drawn from a study of T cell responses to AZD1222 COVID-19 vaccine (dated by TCRdb to the early 2020s). In the study overall: AZD1222 recipients given second doses at about 4 weeks or at about 12 weeks were pooled, since spike-specific TCR depth and breadth were not found to differ between the two schedules. A total of under 250 trial participants underwent TCR sequencing, of whom under 220 had received two doses of AZD1222 and about 25 had received two doses of the MenACWY control vaccine. Trial participants were enrolled by age into 18-55, 56-69 and 70-plus year subgroups, with around 140, 26 and 57 TCR-sequenced participants respectively. Study-level results and caveats: Most participants were white British and females outnumbered males, and the authors suggested that clonal diversity may have been underestimated. Vaccine-associated CD4 TCRs spanned the whole spike protein, with dominant responses in regions 160-218 and 743-854. In the small 56-69-year group, the increase in depth fell short of significance, most likely because of low power. Conclusions about previously exposed vaccinees were limited because only six AZD1222 recipients were SARS-CoV-2 seropositive at baseline. After two AZD1222 doses, spike-specific TCR breadth and depth were significantly higher than at day 0 and than in MenACWY recipients. Nearly half of unique spike-specific TCRs reportedly recognized epitopes outside regions mutated in the B.1.351 and B.1.1.7 variants. Because no day 14 peak-response samples were available, the repertoires could be characterized only after the peak T cell response.

The TCR was taken from an adult in good health. The sequencing here drew on peripheral blood, taken on day 0 of AZD1222 vaccination. The chain uses TRBV24-1 and TRBJ2-1, and perhaps TRBD1 as D gene, on 6 matching bases. The CDR3 region has the sequence CATSDPTGQYNEQFF. The DNA sequence follows: TGTGCCACCAGTGATCCTACAGGACAGTACAATGAGCAGTTCTTC.